Here is one T cell receptor beta chain with its context. The antigen is undetermined. Mismatch with germline at one junction end may stem from a read error. Each CDR3 protein is one row after TCRdb ran MiXCR on the 5' RACE reads. Of some 64,000 distinct CDR3 sequences listed, about 22% are singletons. Study conclusions and caveats: The TCR gene usage of tumor memory CD4+ T cells clustered together with blood and lymph node memory CD4+ cells and with lymph node naive CD4+ cells.

The specimen sequenced was memory CD4+ T cells sorted from a lymph node. Subset here: memory CD4+ T cells, CD4+CD45RO+CD25-. This TCR came from a female donor with breast cancer.

The CDR3 here is CRVLNRGTYEQCF. CDR3 nucleotides: TGCAGGGTCTTAAACAGGGGGACCTACGAGCAGTGCTTC. The rearrangement uses TRBV20-1 and TRBJ2-7, with 8 bases aligning to TRBD1. The length of the CDR3 is 13 residues. The germline CDR1 and CDR2 sequences are DFQATT and SNEGSKA (reference sequence).